The 32 T cell receptor beta chains given below trace back to one sample, sequenced in a study of T cells in localized non-small cell lung cancer. Some clones are missing from TCRdb's copy, which holds only in-frame ones; the method was immunoSEQ multiplex PCR. The sample yields around 25,000 clones, about 92% seen once. The source material was peripheral blood, sampled before any cancer treatment. The receptors were gathered from a man aged 40-75 years with stage III squamous cell lung carcinoma.

V gene TRBV5-5 combines with J gene TRBJ2-7; D not certain. In germline, CDR1 is SGHKS, CDR2 YYEKEE (reference sequence). This CDR3 region has 13 residues. With 3 bases removed from V and 3 bases from J, the gap between germline ends came to 10 bases. The chain's CDR3 is CASSYRSDYEQYF. The DNA for the CDR3 is TGTGCCAGCAGCTACCGCTCGGACTACGAGCAGTACTTC.

This chain joins TRBV5-1 and TRBJ1-4; a possible D gene is TRBD1 (5 bases). Germline V gene sequence: CDR1 SGHRS, CDR2 YFSETQ. With 0 bases removed from V and 7 bases from J, the gap between germline ends came to 10 bases. There are 14 residues in the CDR3. CDR3 sequence reads: CASSLGQSREKLFF. The CDR3 DNA is TGCGCCAGCAGCTTGGGACAGTCACGTGAAAAACTGTTTTTT.

This clone turned up a few times. The rearrangement links TRBV7-8 to TRBJ1-5; the D is unclear. This CDR3 contains 13 residues. Trimming removed 1 base from V and 5 bases from J, with 6 bases in between. The germline gives CDR1 SGHVS, CDR2 FQNEAQ. CDR3 bases: TGTGCCAGCAGCTTAGACAGATATCAGCCCCAGCATTTT. Translating it yields CASSLDRYQPQHF.

The V call is TRBV4-1, the J call TRBJ2-1, with TRBD1 identical over 7 bases. Germline CDR1 reads MGHRA; CDR2 reads YSYEKL. The CDR3 has 15 residues. V shed 5 bases, J shed 0 bases, and the junction held 4 bases outside the gene matches. In DNA, the CDR3 is TGCGCCAGCAGCACGGGACAGTCCTCCTACAATGAGCAGTTCTTC. It codes for CASSTGQSSYNEQFF.

This rearrangement joins TRBV27 to TRBJ1-2, with D possibly being TRBD1 (6 bases). V shed 2 bases and J shed 7 bases, with 11 bases lying between them. Looked up from germline, CDR1 is MNHEY and CDR2 is SMNVEV (reference sequence). The CDR3 has 13 residues. This CDR3 is CASSLKGVGGYTF. The CDR3 DNA sequence: TGTGCCAGCAGTTTAAAGGGGGTGGGTGGCTACACCTTC.

The V gene is TRBV6-5, the J gene TRBJ2-3; possible D gene TRBD2, 5 bases. V was clipped by 2 bases and J by 1 base, with 10 bases between them. This CDR3 spans 15 amino acids. CDR1 is MNHEY, CDR2 SVGAGI, per germline. The CDR3 reads CASSYEGSRTDTQYF. In DNA form, the CDR3 reads TGTGCCAGCAGTTACGAGGGCTCCCGCACAGATACGCAGTATTTT.

The chain recombines TRBV4-1 with TRBJ1-2; D possibly corresponds to TRBD1 (5 bases). V lost 0 bases and J lost 8, with 13 bases in between. Germline CDR1 reads MGHRA; CDR2 reads YSYEKL. The CDR3 has 14 residues. CDR3 sequence: CASSQDRSGRGYTF. For the CDR3, the DNA is TGCGCCAGCAGCCAAGATCGGTCAGGGAGGGGCTACACCTTC.

This sequence joins TRBV9 and TRBJ2-7; D possibly uses TRBD1 or TRBD2 (5 bases each). Germline-derived CDR1 and CDR2 are SGDLS and YYNGEE. The CDR3 length is 15 residues. V gave up 0 bases and J gave up 2 bases, with 12 bases separating them. In DNA form, the CDR3 reads TGTGCCAGCAGCGTAGTGGGGGACGGAGCCTACGAGCAGTACTTC. Translated, it gives CASSVVGDGAYEQYF.

The chain uses TRBV5-1 and TRBJ1-1; 8 nucleotides align to TRBD1. The ends lost 4 bases at V and 1 base at J; junction bases unmatched: 3. The CDR3 extends over 14 amino acids. Per germline, CDR1 SGHRS and CDR2 YFSETQ. CDR3 in DNA: TGCGCCAGCAGCCCCGGGACAGGGAACACTGAAGCTTTCTTT. Amino acid sequence: CASSPGTGNTEAFF. Looking up the rest from reference TRBV5-1 and TRBJ1-1 gives the full variable domain: KAGVTQTPRYLIKTRGQQVTLSCSPISGHRSVSWYQQTPGQGLQFLFEYFSETQRNKGNFPGRFSGRQFSNSRSEMNVSTLELGDSALYLCASSPGTGNTEAFFGQGTRLTVV.

This rearrangement joins TRBV5-6 to TRBJ2-2, with 8 positions matching TRBD1. With V trimmed by 2 bases and J by 6 bases, 3 bases remained unmatched. This CDR3 region has 14 residues. Looked up from germline, CDR1 is SGHDT and CDR2 is YYEEEE. CDR3 amino acids: CASSFRGRAGELFF. The CDR3 coding sequence is TGTGCCAGCAGCTTCAGGGGGCGGGCCGGGGAGCTGTTTTTT.

This clone was observed a few times. This chain links TRBV10-3 with TRBJ2-2; the D call may be TRBD1 or TRBD2 (5 bases each). The length of the CDR3 is 18 residues. The V end was cut by 0 bases, the J end by 7 bases, with 21 bases between. Per the germline V gene, CDR1 is ENHRY and CDR2 is SYGVKD. Here the CDR3 reads CAISESGSAGSGYGELFF. In DNA form, the CDR3 reads TGTGCCATCAGTGAGTCGGGTTCGGCAGGGAGCGGCTACGGGGAGCTGTTTTTT.

This rearrangement joins TRBV4-2 to TRBJ1-4; D gene unclear. Germline V gene lookup returns CDR1 LGHNA and CDR2 YNFKEQ. V dropped 0 bases and J dropped 3 bases, with 8 bases sitting between them. CDR3 length: 15 residues. As DNA, the CDR3 is TGTGCCAGCAGCCAAGATAACACCCCTAATGAAAAACTGTTTTTT. Its protein product is CASSQDNTPNEKLFF.

The chain links TRBV28 to TRBJ1-3, with TRBD1 matching 7 bases. The CDR3 is 15 amino acids. Losses at the gene ends were 5 bases for V and 4 bases for J; bases not matched to a gene: 8. Germline lookup yields CDR1 MDHEN and CDR2 SYDVKM. CDR3 loop: CASSSPGGTGNTIYF. Written as DNA, the CDR3 is TGTGCCAGCAGTAGCCCAGGGGGGACGGGAAACACCATATATTTT.

The genes are TRBV7-9 and TRBJ2-1; 7 bases align to TRBD2. The CDR3 is made up of 16 amino acids. In germline, CDR1 is SEHNR, CDR2 FQNEAQ (reference sequence). J lost 6 bases, V lost 9 bases, and 17 bases had no gene match. The CDR3 DNA is TGTGCCAGTATCCTCAGTGGAGGGAGGGAACTCAATGAGCAGTTCTTC. Its translation is CASILSGGRELNEQFF.

The genes are TRBV29-1 and TRBJ1-6; no firm D call. CDR3 length equals 13 residues. Trimming shortened V by 6 bases and J by 8 bases, and 14 bases separated the two germline ends. From germline, CDR1 is SQVTM and CDR2 ANQGSEA. The CDR3 here is CSVQQGRDSPLHF. CDR3 DNA sequence: TGCAGCGTCCAGCAAGGGAGGGATTCACCCCTCCACTTT. Complete variable domain (other parts from reference TRBV29-1 and TRBJ1-6): SAVISQKPSRDICQRGTSLTIQCQVDSQVTMMFWYRQQPGQSLTLIATANQGSEATYESGFVIDKFPISRPNLTFSTLTVSNMSPEDSSIYLCSVQQGRDSPLHFGNGTRLTVT.

This clone has more than one count but fewer than ten. The chain uses TRBV5-4 and TRBJ2-1, with D unclear. This CDR3 contains 13 residues. CDR1 and CDR2 from the germline V gene are SGHNT and YYREEE (reference sequence). The V end lost 0 bases, the J end lost 7 bases, and 8 bases lay between the germline ends. CDR3 sequence (DNA): TGTGCCAGCAGCTTGGGGGCATGGAATGAGCAGTTCTTC. Translated: CASSLGAWNEQFF.

This sequence joins TRBV4-3 and TRBJ2-1; TRBD2 is a possible D gene (5 bases). V was shortened by 1 base and J by 2 bases, with 15 bases between the two germline ends. Per germline, CDR1 LGHNA and CDR2 YSLEER. CDR3 length equals 17 residues. CDR3 bases: TGCGCCAGCAGCCAAGGGACTTCAGCTCAGCCCTACAATGAGCAGTTCTTC. Translating it yields CASSQGTSAQPYNEQFF.

The gene calls are TRBV6-6 and TRBJ1-6, with 8 bases matching TRBD1. CDR3 length equals 15 residues. Germline V gene data show CDR1 as MNHNY and CDR2 as SVGAGI (reference sequence). With V trimmed by 2 bases and J by 11 bases, 8 bases remained unmatched. In nucleotides, the CDR3 is TGTGCCAGCAGTTACGAGGCGGACAGGGTCGCACCCCTCCACTTT. The encoded protein is CASSYEADRVAPLHF.

The V call is TRBV7-2, the J call TRBJ2-3; 10 bases agree with TRBD2. In germline, CDR1 is SGHTA, CDR2 FQGNSA. J gave up 8 bases and V 1 base, and 6 bases lay outside the gene matches. This CDR3 has 15 amino acids. CDR3 protein: CASSLELAGLGTQYF. The CDR3 nucleotides are TGTGCCAGCAGCTTAGAACTAGCGGGATTGGGTACGCAGTATTTT.

The chain is built from TRBV15 and TRBJ1-3, with D tentatively TRBD1 (5 bases). The germline V and J ends were trimmed by 3 bases and 0 bases, with 15 bases remaining between them. Germline-derived CDR1 and CDR2 are LNHNV and YYDKDF (reference sequence). This CDR3 is built from 17 residues. CDR3 sequence reads: CATSRSGGRSSGNTIYF. As DNA, the CDR3 is TGTGCCACCAGCAGGTCCGGGGGACGGAGCTCTGGAAACACCATATATTTT.

This clone appeared a single time. This chain joins TRBV7-6 and TRBJ2-1; the D gene is possibly TRBD2 (6 bases). Trimming took 3 bases from V and 5 from J, leaving 17 bases between them. Germline lookup yields CDR1 SGHVS and CDR2 FNYEAQ. The CDR3 spans 16 residues. In nucleotides, the CDR3 is TGTGCCAGCAGCTTTCCGGGACTTACTACCAACAATGAGCAGTTCTTC. As protein: CASSFPGLTTNNEQFF.

The genes are TRBV9 and TRBJ1-2; no reliable D call. V gave up 1 base and J gave up 3 bases, with 16 bases separating them. The CDR3 loop spans 16 amino acids. Germline V gene data show CDR1 as SGDLS and CDR2 as YYNGEE. This CDR3 reads CASSVLVSGNHYGYTF. The CDR3 DNA reads TGTGCCAGCAGCGTACTAGTATCCGGCAACCACTATGGCTACACCTTC.

The chain couples TRBV7-3 to TRBJ2-2; possibly TRBD2 for D (6 bases). The CDR3 runs to 14 residues. The V and J ends lost 6 bases and 2 bases respectively, with 10 bases between them. Germline V gene lookup returns CDR1 SGHTA and CDR2 FQGTGA. The CDR3 nucleotides read TGTGCCAGCAGTGGACTACTTAACACCGGGGAGCTGTTTTTT. Protein: CASSGLLNTGELFF.

This chain uses TRBV6-5 with TRBJ2-1, with D unresolved. Trimming took off 2 bases at V and 5 bases at J, with 13 bases between the two ends. The CDR3 spans 15 residues. The germline V gene has CDR1 MNHEY and CDR2 SVGAGI. This CDR3 is CASSYGIRVHNEQFF. In DNA, the CDR3 is TGTGCCAGCAGTTACGGGATAAGGGTTCACAATGAGCAGTTCTTC.

This chain joins TRBV9 and TRBJ2-1, with 7 bases matching TRBD2. The germline gives CDR1 SGDLS, CDR2 YYNGEE. This CDR3 region has 15 residues. After removal of 4 bases from V and 8 bases from J, the junction contained 12 bases not matched to a gene. As DNA, the CDR3 is TGTGCCAGCAGCTTAGCGGGTCTAGCGGTCCATGAGCAGTTCTTC. Amino acids: CASSLAGLAVHEQFF.

CDR3 loop: CASKYGVNTEAFF. The CDR3 nucleotides read TGCGCCAGCAAGTACGGGGTAAACACTGAAGCTTTCTTT. This chain connects TRBV5-1 to TRBJ1-1; D unresolved. Between the trimmed V and J ends, which lost 6 bases and 2 bases, there was a span of 11 bases. The CDR3 has 13 residues. CDR1 SGHRS and CDR2 YFSETQ come from the germline V gene.

The chain links TRBV5-1 to TRBJ2-5, with 12 bases lining up with TRBD1. V lost 4 bases to trimming and J lost 1 base; unmatched junction nucleotides: 11. The CDR3 length is 18 residues. Germline-derived CDR1 and CDR2 are SGHRS and YFSETQ. The CDR3 nucleotides are TGCGCCAGCAGCACCGGGACAGGGGGCATGATTACCCAAGAGACCCAGTACTTC. Protein product: CASSTGTGGMITQETQYF.

For the CDR3, the DNA is TGTGCCAGCAGTGAAGCGGGGCTGCTCTCTGGAAACACCATATATTTT. Amino acid sequence: CASSEAGLLSGNTIYF. The chain has TRBV6-1 and TRBJ1-3, with a tentative D call TRBD1 (5 bases). Deletions cut 0 bases from V and 0 bases from J, with 9 bases between. Germline V CDR1 and CDR2: MNHNS, SASEGT. This CDR3 comprises 16 residues.

The rearrangement links TRBV11-2 to TRBJ1-1, with D maybe TRBD1 (6 bases). The germline V gene has CDR1 SGHAT and CDR2 FQNNGV. V lost 4 bases and J lost 0, with 12 bases in between. The CDR3 contains 15 residues. CDR3 amino acids: CASSSGQIMNTEAFF. The CDR3 bases are TGTGCCAGCAGCTCAGGACAGATTATGAACACTGAAGCTTTCTTT.

This clone was seen a single time. The chain is built from TRBV15 and TRBJ1-5; D is ambiguous. With 0 bases removed from V and 3 bases from J, the gap between germline ends came to 6 bases. Germline V CDR1 and CDR2: LNHNV, YYDKDF (reference sequence). The CDR3 contains 14 residues. The CDR3 DNA sequence: TGTGCCACCAGCAGAGATCGGCTCAATCAGCCCCAGCATTTT. The encoded protein is CATSRDRLNQPQHF.

The chain couples TRBV2 to TRBJ2-3; 16 bases line up with TRBD2. Trimming cost V 4 bases and J 0 bases; bases outside gene matches: 7. Germline CDR1 reads SNHLY; CDR2 reads FYNNEI. This CDR3 is 19 amino acids long. In DNA, the CDR3 is TGTGCCAGCAGTGTGGGACTAGCGGGAGGGTCCGCTAGCACAGATACGCAGTATTTT. The encoded protein is CASSVGLAGGSASTDTQYF. Based on the CDR3 plus reference TRBV2 and TRBJ2-3, the full variable domain is EPEVTQTPSHQVTQMGQEVILRCVPISNHLYFYWYRQILGQKVEFLVSFYNNEISEKSEIFDDQFSVERPDGSNFTLKIRSTKLEDSAMYFCASSVGLAGGSASTDTQYFGPGTRLTVL.

This clone has just one count. The CDR3 here is CASSPHTVSYEQYF. The CDR3 region has the DNA TGTGCCAGCAGTCCCCATACGGTCTCCTACGAGCAGTACTTC. This chain uses TRBV27 with TRBJ2-7; D call uncertain. The length of the CDR3 is 14 residues. Germline V CDR1 and CDR2: MNHEY, SMNVEV (reference sequence). Trimming took 5 bases from V and 0 from J, leaving 11 bases between them.